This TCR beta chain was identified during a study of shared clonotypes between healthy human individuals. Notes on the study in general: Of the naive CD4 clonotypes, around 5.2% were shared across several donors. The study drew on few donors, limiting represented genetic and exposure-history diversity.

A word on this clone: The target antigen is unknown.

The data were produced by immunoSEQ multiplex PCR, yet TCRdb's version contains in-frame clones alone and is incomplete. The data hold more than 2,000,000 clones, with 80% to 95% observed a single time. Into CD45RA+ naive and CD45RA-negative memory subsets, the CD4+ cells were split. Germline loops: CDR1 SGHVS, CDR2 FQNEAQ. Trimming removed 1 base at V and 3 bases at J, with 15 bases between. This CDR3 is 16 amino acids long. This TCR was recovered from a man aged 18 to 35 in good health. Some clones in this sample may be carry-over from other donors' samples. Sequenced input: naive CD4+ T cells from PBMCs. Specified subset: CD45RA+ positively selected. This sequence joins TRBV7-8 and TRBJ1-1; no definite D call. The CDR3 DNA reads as TGTGCCAGCAGCTTAGATTCGGGGATTCGGGACACTGAAGCTTTCTTT. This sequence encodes CASSLDSGIRDTEAFF.